The clone carrying this TCR beta chain was seen a single time. Measured with immunoSEQ multiplex PCR; TCRdb has only the in-frame clones, and not every one. The repertoire includes some 2.4 million clones, over 85% of them detected once, and about 0.39% sits in the top ten. These data originate in a study of shared clonotypes between healthy human individuals. The length of the CDR3 is 14 residues. Trimming left V 7 bases short and J 7 bases short, with 19 bases between. Looked up from germline, CDR1 is SNHLY and CDR2 is FYNNEI. The source is a man younger than 35 in good health. Some clones in this sample may be carry-over from other donors' samples. The J gene is TRBJ1-2, the V gene TRBV2; possibly TRBD1 for D (5 bases). The source material was naive CD4+ T cells from PBMCs. Subset in this sample: CD45RA+ positively selected. The chain's CDR3 is CASKLEAGGSGYTF. CDR3 DNA: TGTGCCAGCAAGTTGGAAGCGGGGGGAAGTGGCTACACCTTC. The complete variable domain, with remaining parts taken from reference TRBV2 and TRBJ1-2, reads EPEVTQTPSHQVTQMGQEVILRCVPISNHLYFYWYRQILGQKVEFLVSFYNNEISEKSEIFDDQFSVERPDGSNFTLKIRSTKLEDSAMYFCASKLEAGGSGYTFGSGTRLTVV.